Detailed here is one T cell receptor (beta chain). In the original workflow: Amplification with reference gene primers provided the estimates of nucleated cell counts. The protocol was immunoSEQ multiplex PCR, while the TCRdb copy is restricted to in-frame clones and leaves out a portion. V, J and clone size are those of that table, while D and trimming were read from the DNA. The sample carries 160,000 or so clones, roughly four fifths recorded once. This entry is derived from a study of blood T cell repertoires in COVID-19. Study context: The samples span acute and convalescent COVID-19 from the United States, Italy and Spain. Sources were T cells, B-cell-depleted T cells, or PBMCs; the material itself was cDNA or gDNA.

The CDR3 sequence is 14 residues long. Germline CDR1 SGHDN, CDR2 FVKESK. V lost 4 bases, J lost 4 bases, and 12 bases lay in between. Sequencing used peripheral blood. The chain is built from TRBV14 and TRBJ2-3; tentatively, D is TRBD2 (5 bases). The TCR originated in a man aged 65 to 79 who had recovered from COVID-19. DNA of the CDR3: TGTGCCAGCAGCCCGGACTTACTAGCAGATACGCAGTATTTT. Translation: CASSPDLLADTQYF.